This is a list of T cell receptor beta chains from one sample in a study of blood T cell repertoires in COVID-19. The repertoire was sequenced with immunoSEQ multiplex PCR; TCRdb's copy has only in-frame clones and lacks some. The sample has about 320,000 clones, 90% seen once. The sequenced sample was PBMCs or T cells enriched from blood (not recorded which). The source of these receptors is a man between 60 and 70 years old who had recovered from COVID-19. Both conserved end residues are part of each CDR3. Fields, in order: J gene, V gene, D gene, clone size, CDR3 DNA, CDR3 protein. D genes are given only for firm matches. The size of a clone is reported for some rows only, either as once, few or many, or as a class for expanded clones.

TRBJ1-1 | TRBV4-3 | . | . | TGCGCCAGCAGCCAAGGATTGCAGTTAAACACTGAAGCTTTCTTT | CASSQGLQLNTEAFF
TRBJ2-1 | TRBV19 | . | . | TGTGCCAGTAGTATCCACCCCTACTTTGGGTTCTTC | CASSIHPYFGFF
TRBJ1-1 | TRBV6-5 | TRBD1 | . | TGTGCCAGCACCCCGGGACAGGGGGCCACTGAAGCTTTCTTT | CASTPGQGATEAFF
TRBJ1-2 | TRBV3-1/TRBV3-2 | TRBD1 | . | TGTGCCAGCAGCCAATTTTTAGGGACAGGAGGCTATGGCTACACCTTC | CASSQFLGTGGYGYTF
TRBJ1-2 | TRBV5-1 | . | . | TGCGCCAGCAGCCAGGGAAGAGAGTATGGCTACACCTTC | CASSQGREYGYTF
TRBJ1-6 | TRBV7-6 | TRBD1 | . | TGTGCCAGCAGCGGGACAGCCTATAATTCACCCCTCCACTTT | CASSGTAYNSPLHF
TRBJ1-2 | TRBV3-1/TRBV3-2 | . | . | TGTGCCAGCAGCCAACGAGGGTCTAACTATGGCTACACCTTC | CASSQRGSNYGYTF
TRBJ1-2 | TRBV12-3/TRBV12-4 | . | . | TGTGCCAGCAGTTTAGGCACTATTGGCTACACCTTC | CASSLGTIGYTF
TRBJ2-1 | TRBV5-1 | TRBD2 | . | TGCGCCAGCAGCTTGGTCGGACTAGGGGATGAGCAGTTCTTC | CASSLVGLGDEQFF
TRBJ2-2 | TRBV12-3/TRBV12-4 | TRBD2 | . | TGTGCCAGCAGACTTGTGGGAGGGGGGGAGCTGTTTTTT | CASRLVGGGELFF
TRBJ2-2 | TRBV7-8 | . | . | TGTGCCAGCAGCTTAGCAGGGGTCAACACCGGGGAGCTGTTTTTT | CASSLAGVNTGELFF
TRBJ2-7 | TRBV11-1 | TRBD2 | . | TGTGCCAGCAGCTTAGCGGTACTAGCGGGAGGGGACGAGCAGTACTTC | CASSLAVLAGGDEQYF
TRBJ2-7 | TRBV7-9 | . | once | TGTGCCAGCAGCTTAGGGCAGTCTGACGAGCAGTACTTC | CASSLGQSDEQYF
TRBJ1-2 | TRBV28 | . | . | TGTGCCAGCAGTTCCCAGGGCTATGGCTACACCTTC | CASSSQGYGYTF
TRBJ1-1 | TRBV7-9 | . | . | TGTGCCAGCAGCTCGACAGGTTTCACTGAAGCTTTCTTT | CASSSTGFTEAFF
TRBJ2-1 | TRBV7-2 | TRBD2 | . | TGTGCCAGCAGAGCGGGAGTAGGGGTGCGTGAGCAGTTCTTC | CASRAGVGVREQFF
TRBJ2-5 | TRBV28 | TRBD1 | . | TGTGCCAGCAGTTTGCCCCAGGGGGCAACGGAGACCCAGTACTTC | CASSLPQGATETQYF
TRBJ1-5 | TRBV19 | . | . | TGTGCCAGTAACCGGGGAAACAGAGGTCAGCCCCAGCATTTT | CASNRGNRGQPQHF
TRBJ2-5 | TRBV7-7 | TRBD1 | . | TGTGCTAGCAGCTTAGCTTGGCAGGGGGCCGAGACCCAGTACTTC | CASSLAWQGAETQYF
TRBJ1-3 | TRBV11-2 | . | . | TGTGCCAGCAGCATCGGAGGCGGAAACACCATATATTTT | CASSIGGGNTIYF
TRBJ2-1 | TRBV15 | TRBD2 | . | TGTGCCACCAGCAGAGGCAGCGGGAGGGCCCTCGATGAGCAGTTCTTC | CATSRGSGRALDEQFF
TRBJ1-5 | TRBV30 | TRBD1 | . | TGTGCCTGGGAACGAACAGGGGGGGGGAGCAATCAGCCCCAGCATTTT | CAWERTGGGSNQPQHF
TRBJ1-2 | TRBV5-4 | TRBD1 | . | TGTGCCAGCAGCCCGGACAGGGTTGGCTACACCTTC | CASSPDRVGYTF
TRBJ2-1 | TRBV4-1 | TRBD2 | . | TGCGCCAGCAGCCAAGATCTCCTAGCGGGAGGTTTCAACAATGAGCAGTTCTTC | CASSQDLLAGGFNNEQFF
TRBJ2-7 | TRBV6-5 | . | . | TGTGCCAGCAGTTATATCAGTGGCGAGCAGTACTTC | CASSYISGEQYF
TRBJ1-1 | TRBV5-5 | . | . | TGTGCCAGCCTGCGGGACCCGAACACTGAAGCTTTCTTT | CASLRDPNTEAFF
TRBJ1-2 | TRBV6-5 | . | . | TGTGCCAGCAGTTACTCGACAGATAGTTATGGCTACACCTTC | CASSYSTDSYGYTF